This is a list of T cell receptor beta chains from one sample in a study of cytotoxic CD8 clonotypes in ibrutinib-treated CLL. TCRdb's copy holds only in-frame clones and misses some; the assay was immunoSEQ multiplex PCR. The sample includes roughly 150,000 clones, approximately 77% of them seen just once. The sequenced sample was PBMCs, obtained after 12 months of ibrutinib treatment. These receptors were collected from a human donor with chronic lymphocytic leukemia. The CDR3 runs from the conserved cysteine through the conserved F or W. A D gene is named only where the DNA matches it firmly. Size is omitted from some rows. Given values are once, few, many or a class for expanded clones.

v_gene	j_gene	abundance	d_gene	CDR3nt	CDR3aa
TRBV2	TRBJ2-2	NA	NA	TGTGCCAGCAGTGAACTATTGAACACCGGGGAGCTGTTTTTT	CASSELLNTGELFF
TRBV19	TRBJ1-2	NA	NA	TGTGCCAGTAGTACACAGGAAAAATACTATGGCTACACCTTC	CASSTQEKYYGYTF
TRBV7-8	TRBJ2-7	NA	TRBD1	TGTGCCAGCAGCATAGGGACAGGGGGTTGGTACGAGCAGTACTTC	CASSIGTGGWYEQYF
TRBV29-1	TRBJ2-7	NA	TRBD1	TGCAGCGCCTTAGGGACAGGTACCTACGAGCAGTACTTC	CSALGTGTYEQYF
TRBV4-1	TRBJ1-4	NA	NA	TGCGCCAGCAGCCAAGACGACACAGGGACTAATGAAAAACTGTTTTTT	CASSQDDTGTNEKLFF
TRBV11-2	TRBJ1-5	NA	NA	TGTGCCAGCAGCTCCCGGGCCGGGAGCAATCAGCCCCAGCATTTT	CASSSRAGSNQPQHF
TRBV20-1	TRBJ2-5	NA	NA	TGCAGTGCTATCGACGATCAGACCCAGTACTTC	CSAIDDQTQYF
TRBV6-5	TRBJ2-3	NA	TRBD2	TGTGCCAGCAGCCGTACTAGCGGGGTGTCAGATACGCAGTATTTT	CASSRTSGVSDTQYF
TRBV10-3	TRBJ2-3	NA	TRBD2	TGTGCCATCGGGGCTAGCGGGAATGCAGATACGCAGTATTTT	CAIGASGNADTQYF
TRBV11-3	TRBJ1-1	NA	NA	TGTGCCAGCAGCCCCGGACCGGGGAACACTGAAGCTTTCTTT	CASSPGPGNTEAFF
TRBV6-6	TRBJ2-6	NA	NA	TGTGCCAGCAGTTCCCAGTCTGGGGCCAACGTCCTGACTTTC	CASSSQSGANVLTF
TRBV7-7	TRBJ2-3	NA	TRBD1	TGTGCCAGCAGCCTGGACAGGGATACAGATACGCAGTATTTT	CASSLDRDTDTQYF
TRBV7-2	TRBJ2-3	NA	TRBD2	TGTGCCAGCAGCTTAGTGACTAGCGGGAGGGGTGCGGATACGCAGTATTTT	CASSLVTSGRGADTQYF
TRBV2	TRBJ1-2	NA	NA	TGTGCCAGCAGTGAAGGACGCTATGGCTACACCTTC	CASSEGRYGYTF
TRBV6-1	TRBJ2-5	NA	NA	TGTGCCACTCGGTGGGCAGTCGGCGCAGAGACCCAGTACTTC	CATRWAVGAETQYF
TRBV2	TRBJ2-7	few	TRBD1	TGTGCCAGTGGGGACAGTATTTACGAGCAGTACTTC	CASGDSIYEQYF
TRBV12-5	TRBJ2-7	NA	TRBD2	TGTGCTAGTGGTTTCGGACTAGCGAGCGAGCAGTACTTC	CASGFGLASEQYF
TRBV5-4	TRBJ2-3	NA	TRBD2	TGTGCCAGCAGCTTGGGTGTTCGGGGGGGCGCGAATACGCAGTATTTT	CASSLGVRGGANTQYF
TRBV10-3	TRBJ2-6	NA	NA	TGTGCCATCAGTGTCATCACAGCGCCTTGGGGGGCCAACGTCCTGACTTTC	CAISVITAPWGANVLTF
TRBV30	TRBJ1-2	NA	NA	TGTGCCTGGAGAAGAGACAGCGACAAATATGGCTACACCTTC	CAWRRDSDKYGYTF
TRBV4-2	TRBJ2-7	NA	TRBD2	TGTGCCAGCAGTCAAGTTGAAAGCGGGAGGGATTCGGGGGAGCAGTACTTC	CASSQVESGRDSGEQYF
TRBV28	TRBJ2-2	NA	NA	TGTGCCGAGGGGGACAACACGAACACCGGGGAGCTGTTTTTT	CAEGDNTNTGELFF
TRBV9	TRBJ1-5	few	NA	TGTGCCAGCAGCGGTCGGGGTATCGACAATCAGCCCCAGCATTTT	CASSGRGIDNQPQHF
TRBV9	TRBJ2-1	NA	NA	TGTGCCAGCAGCGTCTTGGGATGGGGCTCCTACAATGAGCAGTTCTTC	CASSVLGWGSYNEQFF
TRBV5-1	TRBJ2-7	NA	NA	TGCGCCAGCAGCCGGATAGAGCCTCCCGCCGAGCAGTACTTC	CASSRIEPPAEQYF
TRBV4-3	TRBJ1-1	NA	NA	TGCGCCAGCAGCCAAAATCCGGTAGGTGAAGCTTTCTTT	CASSQNPVGEAFF
TRBV5-1	TRBJ2-1	NA	TRBD2	TGCGCCAGCAGCCGTAGCGGGAGAGTGTCCTACAATGAGCAGTTCTTC	CASSRSGRVSYNEQFF
TRBV7-2	TRBJ2-7	NA	NA	TGTGCCAGCAGCTTAGAATGGAACAACTACGAGCAGTACTTC	CASSLEWNNYEQYF
TRBV5-1	TRBJ2-5	NA	NA	TGCGCCAGCAGCTTGGCCGGGGAGACCCAGTACTTC	CASSLAGETQYF
TRBV4-2	TRBJ2-2	NA	TRBD1	TGTGCCAGCAAGAGGAACAGGGGGCTCGCCGGGGAGCTGTTTTTT	CASKRNRGLAGELFF
TRBV7-2	TRBJ2-1	NA	TRBD1	TGTGCCAGCAGCCCCGGGACAGGTAACAATGAGCAGTTCTTC	CASSPGTGNNEQFF
TRBV7-2	TRBJ2-3	NA	NA	TGTGCCAGCAGCTTAGGTGGTCGGGGAACAGATACGCAGTATTTT	CASSLGGRGTDTQYF
TRBV6-1	TRBJ1-5	NA	NA	TGTGCCAGCAGTGAAAGCTGGGGAGGAGGGGATCAGCCCCAGCATTTT	CASSESWGGGDQPQHF
TRBV4-3	TRBJ2-1	NA	NA	TGCGCCAGCAGCCAAGATCCCCCCGGGGGGACAACTACGGCCGGGCAGTTCTTC	CASSQDPPGGTTTAGQFF
TRBV5-8	TRBJ1-2	once	NA	TGTGCCAGCACCTCCGTGACAGGAATTACCGGGGCCTATGGCTACACCTTC	CASTSVTGITGAYGYTF
TRBV7-2	TRBJ2-7	NA	NA	TGTGCCAGCAGCTTAGGCCCCCGCCAGTCGACCTACGAGCAGTACTTC	CASSLGPRQSTYEQYF
TRBV5-1	TRBJ2-1	few	TRBD1	TGCGCCAGCAGCCTTCGACCGGGACAGACCTACAATGAGCAGTTCTTC	CASSLRPGQTYNEQFF
TRBV2	TRBJ1-1	NA	TRBD1	TGTGCCAGCAGTGGACAGGGTGGGACTGAAGCTTTCTTT	CASSGQGGTEAFF
TRBV7-2	TRBJ1-4	NA	NA	TGTGCCAGCAGCTTAACGCGGGGGGCAGGGGAAAAACTGTTTTTT	CASSLTRGAGEKLFF
TRBV18	TRBJ1-3	NA	NA	TGTGCCAGCTCACCACCCGGGACCTCTTTCTCTGCCATATATTTT	CASSPPGTSFSAIYF
TRBV15	TRBJ2-7	NA	NA	TGTGCCACCAGCAGAGATCCGGCAGCCTACGAGCAGTACTTC	CATSRDPAAYEQYF
TRBV7-9	TRBJ2-5	once	NA	TGTGCCAGCAGACTCGGGGGCGGAGAGACCCAGTACTTC	CASRLGGGETQYF
TRBV7-9	TRBJ1-5	NA	TRBD1	TGTGCCAGCAGCTTAGCCCGGACAGGAGAAACCAATCAGCCCCAGCATTTT	CASSLARTGETNQPQHF
TRBV5-1	TRBJ2-2	NA	NA	TGCGCCAGCTACAAAATTCCCTCGAACACCGGGGAGCTGTTTTTT	CASYKIPSNTGELFF
TRBV2	TRBJ2-3	NA	NA	TGTGCCAGCAGTGTCGGAGATACGCAGTATTTT	CASSVGDTQYF
TRBV27	TRBJ2-7	NA	TRBD2	TGTGCCAGCAGTTTACAGGTTAGCGGGAAAGCCCCTCAGTACTTC	CASSLQVSGKAPQYF
TRBV5-8	TRBJ1-4	NA	NA	TGTGCCAGCAGCCCGGAGGAAAAACTGTTTTTT	CASSPEEKLFF
TRBV4-3	TRBJ2-7	few	NA	TGCGCCAGCAGCCAAGATTTCGGTTTGGCAGGGGAGGCCTACGAGCAGTACTTC	CASSQDFGLAGEAYEQYF
TRBV15	TRBJ1-5	NA	NA	TGTGCCACCAGCAGAGTCGGGGTTAGCAATCAGCCCCAGCATTTT	CATSRVGVSNQPQHF
TRBV7-8	TRBJ2-5	NA	TRBD1	TGTGCCAGCAGCTCACCCGGCGGGACAGGGGGAATGGCCCAGTACTTC	CASSSPGGTGGMAQYF
TRBV28	TRBJ1-2	NA	TRBD1	TGTGCCAGCCATAGGACAGGAAGCTATGGCTACACCTTC	CASHRTGSYGYTF
TRBV6-1	TRBJ1-2	NA	NA	TGTGCCAGCAGCCCTGCCCGGCAGAGGAACTATGGCTACACCTTC	CASSPARQRNYGYTF
TRBV7-8	TRBJ2-7	NA	NA	TGTGCCAGCAGCTTAGGACCAGTGAGCTCCTACGAGCAGTACTTC	CASSLGPVSSYEQYF